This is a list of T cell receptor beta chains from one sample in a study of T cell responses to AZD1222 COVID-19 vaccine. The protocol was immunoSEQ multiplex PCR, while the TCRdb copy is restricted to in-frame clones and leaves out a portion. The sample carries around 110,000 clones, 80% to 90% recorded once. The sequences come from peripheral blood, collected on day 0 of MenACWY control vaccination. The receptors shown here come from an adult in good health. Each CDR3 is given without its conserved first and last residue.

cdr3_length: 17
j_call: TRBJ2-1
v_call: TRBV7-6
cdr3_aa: ASSPPAGLRGGAVNEQF

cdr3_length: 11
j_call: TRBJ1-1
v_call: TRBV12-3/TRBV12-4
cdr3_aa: ASSGQGRTEAF

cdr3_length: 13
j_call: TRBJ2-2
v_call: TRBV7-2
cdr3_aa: ASSLTPQNTGELF

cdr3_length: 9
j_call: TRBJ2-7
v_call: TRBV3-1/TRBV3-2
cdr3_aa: ASSHRMEQY

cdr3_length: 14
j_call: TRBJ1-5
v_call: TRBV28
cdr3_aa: ASSLGTGTSNQPQH

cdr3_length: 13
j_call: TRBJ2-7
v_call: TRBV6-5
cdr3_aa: ASSYVSGRMSEQY

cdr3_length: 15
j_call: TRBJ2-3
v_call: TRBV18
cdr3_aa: ASSFTSLAVSTDTQY

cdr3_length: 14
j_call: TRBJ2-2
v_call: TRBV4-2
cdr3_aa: ASSQATPGWIGELF

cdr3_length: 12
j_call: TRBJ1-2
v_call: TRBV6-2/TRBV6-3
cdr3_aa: ASSYSATLQGYT

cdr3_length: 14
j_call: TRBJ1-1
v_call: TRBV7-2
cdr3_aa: ASSLVGAGAGTEAF

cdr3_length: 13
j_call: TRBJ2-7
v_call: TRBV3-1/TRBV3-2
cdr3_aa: ASSQVAAYSYEQY

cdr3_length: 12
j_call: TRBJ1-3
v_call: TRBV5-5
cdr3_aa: ASVKGLSGNTIY

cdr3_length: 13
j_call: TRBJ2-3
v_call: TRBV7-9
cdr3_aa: ASSPGQGSTDTQY

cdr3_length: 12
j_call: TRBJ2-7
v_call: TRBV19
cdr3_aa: ASSLGQGAYEQY

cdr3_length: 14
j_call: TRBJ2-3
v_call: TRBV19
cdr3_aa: ASSILAGGYTDTQY

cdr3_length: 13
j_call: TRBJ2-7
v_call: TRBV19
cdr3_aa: ASSKTGTGSYEQY

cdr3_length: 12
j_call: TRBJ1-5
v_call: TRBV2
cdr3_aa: ASSGTTSNQPQH

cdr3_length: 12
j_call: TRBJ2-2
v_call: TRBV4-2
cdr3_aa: ASSHGRNTGELF

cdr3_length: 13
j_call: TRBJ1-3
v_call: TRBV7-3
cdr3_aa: ASSLSQGGGNTIY

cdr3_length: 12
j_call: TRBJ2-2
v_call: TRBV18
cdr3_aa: ASSLDRNTGELF

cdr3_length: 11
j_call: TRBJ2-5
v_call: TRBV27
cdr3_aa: ASSSRSQETQY

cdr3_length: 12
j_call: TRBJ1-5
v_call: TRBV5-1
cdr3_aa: ASSFDGAGGPQH

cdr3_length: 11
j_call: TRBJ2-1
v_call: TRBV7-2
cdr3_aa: ASSRSTANEQF

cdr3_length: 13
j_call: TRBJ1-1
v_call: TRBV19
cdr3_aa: ASSDRTGRNTEAF

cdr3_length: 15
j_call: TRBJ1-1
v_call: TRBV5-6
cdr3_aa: ASSLNTGSRRNTEAF

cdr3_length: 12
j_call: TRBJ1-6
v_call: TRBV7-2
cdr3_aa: ASSRQWSNSPLH

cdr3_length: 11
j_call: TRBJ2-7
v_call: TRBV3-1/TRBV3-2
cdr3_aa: ASSFRGLYEQY

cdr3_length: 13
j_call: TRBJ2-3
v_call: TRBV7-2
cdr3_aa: ASSLMLAGTDTQY

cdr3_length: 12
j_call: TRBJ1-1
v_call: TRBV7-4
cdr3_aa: ASSLGQCHTEAF

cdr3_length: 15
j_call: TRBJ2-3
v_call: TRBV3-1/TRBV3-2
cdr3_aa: ASSGLTSGGSTDTQY

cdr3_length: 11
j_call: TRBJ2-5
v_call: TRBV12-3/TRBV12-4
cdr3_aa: ASRQSAFWTQY

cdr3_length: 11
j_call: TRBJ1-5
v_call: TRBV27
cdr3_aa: ASSLRANQPQH

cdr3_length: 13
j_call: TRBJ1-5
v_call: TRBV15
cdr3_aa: ATSRYSGGGQPQH

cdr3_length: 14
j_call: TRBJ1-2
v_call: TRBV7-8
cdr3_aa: ASSLDAGQGYYGYT

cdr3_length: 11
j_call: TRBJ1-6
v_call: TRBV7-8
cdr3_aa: ASSFRAEAPLH

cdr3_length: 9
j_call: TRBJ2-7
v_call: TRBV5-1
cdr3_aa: ASSEGYEQY

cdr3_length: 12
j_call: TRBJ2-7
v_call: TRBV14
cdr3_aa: ASSQSGGLTEQY

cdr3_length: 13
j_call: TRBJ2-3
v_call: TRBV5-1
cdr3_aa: ASSFPDTDTDTQY

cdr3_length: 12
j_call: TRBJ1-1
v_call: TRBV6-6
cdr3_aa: ASTKGHTNTEAF

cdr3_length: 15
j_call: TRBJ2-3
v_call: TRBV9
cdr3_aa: ASSPEGLPTYTDTQY

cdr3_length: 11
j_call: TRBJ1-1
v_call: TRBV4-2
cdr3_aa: ASSQDLLTGAF

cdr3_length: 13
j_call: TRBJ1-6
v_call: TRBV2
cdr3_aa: ASSGQTGGDSPLH

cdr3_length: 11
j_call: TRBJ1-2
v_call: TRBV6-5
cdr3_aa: ASSQGQGPGYT

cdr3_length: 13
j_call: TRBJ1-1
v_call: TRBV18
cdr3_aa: ASSLSTGGDTEAF

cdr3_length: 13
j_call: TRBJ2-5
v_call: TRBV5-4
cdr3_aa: ASSLSSFAQETQY

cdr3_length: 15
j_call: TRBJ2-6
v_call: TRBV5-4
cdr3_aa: ASSSRDRGYGANVLT

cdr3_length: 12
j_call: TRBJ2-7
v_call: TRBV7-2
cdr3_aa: ASSSGQGANEQY

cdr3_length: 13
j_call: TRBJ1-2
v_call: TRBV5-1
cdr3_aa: ASSTSTGGGYGYT

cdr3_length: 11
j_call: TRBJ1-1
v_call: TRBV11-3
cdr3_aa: ASSLDANTEAF

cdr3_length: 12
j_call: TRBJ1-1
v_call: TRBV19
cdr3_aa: ASSIGALNTEAF

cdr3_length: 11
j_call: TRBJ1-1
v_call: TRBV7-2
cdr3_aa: ASSLAQGTEAF

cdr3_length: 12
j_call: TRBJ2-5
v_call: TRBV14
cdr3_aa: ASSRDRGPETQY

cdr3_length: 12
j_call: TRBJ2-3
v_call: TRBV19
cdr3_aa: ASSIWTGADTQY

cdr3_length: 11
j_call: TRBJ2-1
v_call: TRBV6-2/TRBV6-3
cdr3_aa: ASSYASYNEQF

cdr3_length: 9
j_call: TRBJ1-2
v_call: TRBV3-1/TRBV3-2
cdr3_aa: ASSTIDGYT

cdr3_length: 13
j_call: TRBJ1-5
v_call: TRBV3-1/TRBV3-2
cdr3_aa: ASSQGKGINQPQH

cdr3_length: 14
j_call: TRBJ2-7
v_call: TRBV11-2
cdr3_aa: ASSLGLGAGAGEQY